The sample holds many counts of the clone carrying this T cell receptor beta chain. Its cognate antigen is unknown. CDR3 length equals 16 residues. Germline V gene sequence: CDR1 SQVTM, CDR2 ANQGSEA. V lost 5 bases, J lost 1 base, and 17 bases lay in between. Unique molecular identifiers were used in preparing the TCRbeta library. TCRdb reprocessed the PCR reads via MiXCR and lists one record per CDR3 protein. Of some 200,000 distinct CDR3 sequences listed, roughly 10% are singletons. The data belong to a study of T-cell reconstitution after alpha-beta-depleted transplantation in children. Notes on the study in general: One year after transplant, T-cell counts and diversity came mostly from newly produced T cells. At around two months after transplant, the alpha-beta T cells were reportedly derived from several hundred expanded clones that came from non-depleted graft cells. Some patients' high day-60 TCRbeta diversity was traced to surviving recipient T cells and thymic progenitors.

This clonotype was obtained from a child less than two years old with acute myeloid leukemia, due to receive a stem cell transplant. The chain links TRBV29-1 to TRBJ2-2; D perhaps matches TRBD1 (6 bases). The sample in question was PBMCs, obtained before TCRalphabeta/CD19-depleted stem cell transplant. The CDR3 DNA is TGCAGCGTTCTCAAACCGCGGACAGTGAACACCGGGGAGCTGTTTTTT. Translating it yields CSVLKPRTVNTGELFF.